The 17 T cell receptor beta chains given below trace back to one sample, sequenced in a study of Tregs in tolerant kidney transplant recipients. TCRdb's copy holds only in-frame clones and misses some; the assay was immunoSEQ multiplex PCR. This sample yields roughly 250,000 clones, of which 80% to 85% are seen a single time; about 0.68% belongs to the top ten. The sequenced material came from CD4+ T cells from blood. The receptor source for this set is a human donor in good health.

This rearrangement joins TRBV18 to TRBJ1-5; TRBD1 might be the D (5 bases). Trimming cost V 2 bases and J 1 base, with 15 bases left between them. The CDR3 loop spans 17 amino acids. CDR1 is KGHSH, CDR2 LQKENI, per germline. CDR3 residues: CASSPVGGDWSNQPQHF. In nucleotides, the CDR3 is TGTGCCAGCTCACCAGTCGGGGGGGACTGGAGCAATCAGCCCCAGCATTTT.

The chain employs TRBV10-1 and TRBJ2-2; D perhaps matches TRBD1 (5 bases). The CDR3 is made up of 16 amino acids. Germline CDR1 is WNHNN and CDR2 is SYGVQD (reference sequence). Trimming took 6 bases from V and 1 from J, leaving 15 bases between them. The CDR3 DNA reads TGCGCCAGCAGGGATGGGAAAACAGGGAACACCGGGGAGCTGTTTTTT. Protein: CASRDGKTGNTGELFF.

This chain links TRBV5-1 with TRBJ2-3; 9 bases align to TRBD2. This CDR3 has 16 residues. Germline loops: CDR1 SGHRS, CDR2 YFSETQ. Germline trimming cut 3 bases from V and 5 bases from J; bases unmatched to any gene: 10. CDR3: CASSSLTSGKLDTQYF. The CDR3 DNA sequence: TGCGCCAGCAGCTCCCTGACTAGCGGAAAATTAGATACGCAGTATTTT.

The genes are TRBV18 and TRBJ1-1; no reliable D call. From germline, CDR1 is KGHSH and CDR2 LQKENI. This CDR3 has 14 amino acids. Deletions cut 3 bases from V and 5 bases from J, with 13 bases between. The CDR3 protein is CASSPFFMGTEAFF. CDR3 in DNA: TGTGCCAGCTCACCCTTTTTCATGGGGACTGAAGCTTTCTTT.

This clone has a single count. This rearrangement joins TRBV10-3 to TRBJ1-2, with 8 bases aligning to TRBD1. The CDR3 is 14 amino acids. Germline CDR1 reads ENHRY; CDR2 reads SYGVKD. Trimming removed 3 bases from V and 3 bases from J; junction bases left unmatched: 3. CDR3 coding DNA: TGTGCCATCAGTGAAACAGGGGGGGACTATGGCTACACCTTC. This gives the protein CAISETGGDYGYTF.

The chain joins TRBV19 to TRBJ1-1, with 7 bases lining up with TRBD1. V gave up 4 bases and J gave up 1 base; unmatched junction bases: 6. CDR1 and CDR2 from the germline V gene are LNHDA and SQIVND (reference sequence). There are 15 residues in the CDR3. The CDR3 region is CASSTQDRPNTEAFF. The CDR3 DNA reads TGTGCCAGTAGTACCCAGGACAGGCCGAACACTGAAGCTTTCTTT.

This clone has only one observation. The chain links TRBV2 to TRBJ2-3; 7 bases align to TRBD2. J lost 2 bases, V lost 5 bases, and 7 bases had no gene match. The CDR3 has 15 amino acids. Germline V lookup: CDR1 SNHLY, CDR2 FYNNEI. For the CDR3, the DNA is TGTGCCAGCAGTTTGACGGGAGGTCCCACAGATACGCAGTATTTT. This sequence encodes CASSLTGGPTDTQYF.

The chain joins TRBV7-2 to TRBJ2-5; 14 positions agree with TRBD2. The CDR3 is 19 amino acids. Losses at the gene ends were 0 bases for V and 4 bases for J; bases not matched to a gene: 10. Germline CDR1 and CDR2: SGHTA and FQGNSA. CDR3 in amino acids: CASSLAKTSGRAAGETQYF. CDR3 coding DNA: TGTGCCAGCAGCTTAGCGAAGACTAGCGGGAGGGCCGCGGGAGAGACCCAGTACTTC.

The V call is TRBV11-2, the J call TRBJ2-3; D may be TRBD2 (6 bases). CDR1 is SGHAT, CDR2 FQNNGV, per germline. The CDR3 contains 16 residues. Trimming stripped 6 bases from V and 0 bases from J, with 16 bases between. As DNA, the CDR3 is TGTGCCAGCAGGATCCTTCGGGGGAGAAGCACAGATACGCAGTATTTT. Residues: CASRILRGRSTDTQYF.

V and J are TRBV7-6 and TRBJ2-7, with 8 bases fitting TRBD2. Germline V gene data show CDR1 as SGHVS and CDR2 as FNYEAQ. V was clipped by 5 bases and J by 2 bases; unmatched bases: 5. The CDR3 is 14 amino acids. The CDR3 nucleotides read TGTGCCAGCAGCGTTAGCGGGGCCCCCTACGAGCAGTACTTC. Its protein is CASSVSGAPYEQYF. The full variable domain, in which reference TRBV7-6 and TRBJ2-7 provide the parts outside the CDR3, is GAGVSQSPRYKVTKRGQDVALRCDPISGHVSLYWYRQALGQGPEFLTYFNYEAQQDKSGLPNDRFSAERPEGSISTLTIQRTEQRDSAMYRCASSVSGAPYEQYFGPGTRLTVT.

The gene calls are TRBV10-3 and TRBJ1-2, with 7 bases lining up with TRBD1. The CDR3 has 16 amino acids. V lost 6 bases, J lost 4 bases, and 14 bases stayed unmatched. Germline CDR1 ENHRY, CDR2 SYGVKD. The CDR3 protein is CAISPDRSQQTYGYTF. CDR3 DNA: TGTGCCATCAGCCCGGACAGGTCTCAGCAAACCTATGGCTACACCTTC.

V usage is TRBV21-1 and J usage is TRBJ1-4; no check of the table's D call, TRBD1, against the DNA was made. TRBV21-1 is flagged as a pseudogene. CDR3 length: 15 amino acids. The CDR3 reads CAGYDQGFTNEKLFF. The CDR3 DNA follows: TGTGCCGGCTATGATCAGGGTTTCACTAATGAAAAACTGTTTTTT.

On this clone itself: The junction differs from germline at one of its ends, possibly a read error. In the same sample, other DNA sequences code for this CDR3. V is TRBV15 and J is TRBJ2-2; perhaps D is TRBD1 or TRBD2 (5 bases each). Germline assignment: CDR1 LNHNV and CDR2 YYDKDF (reference sequence). The length of the CDR3 is 16 residues. Written as DNA, the CDR3 is TGCGCCACCAGCAGAGCCCCAGGGAGAGGCACCGGGGAGCTGTTTTTT. This gives the protein CATSRAPGRGTGELFF.

The gene calls are TRBV6-5 and TRBJ2-7; no firm D call. The germline gives CDR1 MNHEY, CDR2 SVGAGI. V lost 7 bases, J lost 2 bases, and 12 bases lay in between. The CDR3 has 13 amino acids. Here the CDR3 DNA reads TGTGCCAGCACTCGAACGGTTACCTACGAGCAGTACTTC. The encoded protein is CASTRTVTYEQYF.

The chain has TRBV18 and TRBJ2-6, with 11 bases fitting TRBD1. The CDR3 totals 17 residues. After removal of 2 bases from V and 1 base from J, the junction contained 1 base not matched to a gene. CDR1 is KGHSH and CDR2 is LQKENI in the germline V gene. DNA of the CDR3: TGTGCCAGCTCACCAGGACAGGGGGCATCTGGGGCCAACGTCCTGACTTTC. As protein: CASSPGQGASGANVLTF. Drawing the rest from reference TRBV18 and TRBJ2-6, the complete variable domain is NAGVMQNPRHLVRRRGQEARLRCSPMKGHSHVYWYRQLPEEGLKFMVYLQKENIIDESGMPKERFSAEFPKEGPSILRIQQVVRGDSAAYFCASSPGQGASGANVLTFGAGSRLTVL.

The V call is TRBV9, the J call TRBJ1-2, with D unclear. V lost 0 bases to trimming and J lost 7 bases, with 10 bases between them. This CDR3 is 13 amino acids long. In germline, CDR1 is SGDLS, CDR2 YYNGEE. CDR3 DNA: TGTGCCAGCAGCGTAGCTACGCACAGTGGCTACACCTTC. Translating gives CASSVATHSGYTF.

This chain uses TRBV18 with TRBJ1-6; no definite D call. CDR1 and CDR2 from the germline V gene are KGHSH and LQKENI. V lost 3 bases and J lost 5, with 17 bases in between. There are 17 residues in the CDR3. In nucleotides, the CDR3 is TGTGCCAGCTCACCGACGGGATCGGTGGGAAATAATTCACCCCTCCACTTT. It translates to CASSPTGSVGNNSPLHF.